Described below is a single TCR beta chain sequence and its context. These data are taken from a study of blood T cell repertoires in COVID-19. The CDR3 length is 14 residues. CDR1 is SNHLY and CDR2 is FYNNEI in the germline V gene. J was trimmed by 11 bases and V by 5 bases; bases with no gene match: 7. Method: immunoSEQ multiplex PCR; TCRdb's copy keeps in-frame clones and lacks some. The sample carries some 33,000 clones, roughly 90% recorded once. Sequencing was carried out using peripheral blood. The clonotype originates from a man aged 55-75 years with acute or convalescent COVID-19. The chain combines TRBV2 with TRBJ1-6, with 9 bases fitting TRBD1. CDR3 residues: CASSRTGVYPPLHF. Written as DNA, the CDR3 is TGTGCCAGCAGTCGGACAGGGGTCTATCCACCCCTCCACTTT.